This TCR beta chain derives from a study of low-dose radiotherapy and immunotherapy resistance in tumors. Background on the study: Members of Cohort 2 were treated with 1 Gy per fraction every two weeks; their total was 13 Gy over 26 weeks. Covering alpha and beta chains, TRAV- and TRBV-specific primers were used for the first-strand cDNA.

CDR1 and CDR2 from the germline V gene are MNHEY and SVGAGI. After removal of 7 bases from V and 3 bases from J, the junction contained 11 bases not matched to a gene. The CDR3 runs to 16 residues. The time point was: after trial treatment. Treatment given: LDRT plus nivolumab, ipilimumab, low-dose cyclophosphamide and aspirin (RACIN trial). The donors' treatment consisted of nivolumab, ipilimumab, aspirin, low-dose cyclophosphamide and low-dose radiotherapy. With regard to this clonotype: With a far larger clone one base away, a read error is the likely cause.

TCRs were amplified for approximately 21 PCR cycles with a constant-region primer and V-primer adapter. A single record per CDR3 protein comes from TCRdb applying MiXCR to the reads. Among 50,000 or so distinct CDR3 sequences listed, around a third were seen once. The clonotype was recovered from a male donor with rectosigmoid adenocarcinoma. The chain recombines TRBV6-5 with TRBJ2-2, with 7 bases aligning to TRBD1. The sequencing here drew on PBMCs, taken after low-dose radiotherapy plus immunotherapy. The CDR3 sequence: CASKHSGTEYTGELFF. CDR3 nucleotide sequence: TGTGCCAGCAAGCACTCCGGGACAGAGTACACCGGGGAGCTGTTTTTT.